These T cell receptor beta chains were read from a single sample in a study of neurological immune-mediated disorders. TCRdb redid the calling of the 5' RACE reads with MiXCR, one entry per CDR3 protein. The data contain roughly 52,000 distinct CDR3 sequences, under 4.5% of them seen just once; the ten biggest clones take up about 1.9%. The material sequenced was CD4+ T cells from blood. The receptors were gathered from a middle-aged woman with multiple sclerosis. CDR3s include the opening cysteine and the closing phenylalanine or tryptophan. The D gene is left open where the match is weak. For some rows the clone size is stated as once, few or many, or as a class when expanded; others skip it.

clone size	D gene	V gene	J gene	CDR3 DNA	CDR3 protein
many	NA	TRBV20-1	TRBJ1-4	TGCAGTGCTGTCCTGGAGAATGAAAAACTGTTTTTT	CSAVLENEKLFF
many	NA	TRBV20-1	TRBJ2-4	TGCAGTGCTAGACGCCCAGGGACTCTAGCCAAAAACATTCAGTACTTC	CSARRPGTLAKNIQYF
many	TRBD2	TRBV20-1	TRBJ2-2	TGCAGTGCTAGACCTCCGGGGGGGGGGACCACCGGGGAGCTGTTTTTT	CSARPPGGGTTGELFF
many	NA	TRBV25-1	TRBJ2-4	TGTGCCAGCAGTACCCGACCCCTACAACAGGGCTTCCTAGCCAAAAACATTCAGTACTTC	CASSTRPLQQGFLAKNIQYF
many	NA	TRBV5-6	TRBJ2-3	TGTGCCAGCAGCTTGGCTTGGGGAGGCGATACGCAGTATTTT	CASSLAWGGDTQYF
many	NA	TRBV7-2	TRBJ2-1	TGTGCCAGCAGCCCCCGCGGGTTTTCCTACAATGAGCAGTTCTTC	CASSPRGFSYNEQFF
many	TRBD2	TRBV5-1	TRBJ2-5	TGCGCCAGCAATCCGGGAGGGCCTGGAGAGACCCAGTACTTC	CASNPGGPGETQYF
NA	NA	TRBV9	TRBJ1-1	TGTGCCAGCAGCGTAGGGGGGAGGACCACTGAAGCTTTCTTT	CASSVGGRTTEAFF
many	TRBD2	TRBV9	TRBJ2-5	TGTGCCAGCAGCCTCGGACTAGCGGGGGAGACCCAGTACTTC	CASSLGLAGETQYF
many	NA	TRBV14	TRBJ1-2	TGTGCCAGCAGCCGATTTGAGGTCACCTTC	CASSRFEVTF
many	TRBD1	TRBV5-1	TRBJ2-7	TGCGCCACCAAACAGGGGGATGGCTACTACGAGCAGTACTTC	CATKQGDGYYEQYF
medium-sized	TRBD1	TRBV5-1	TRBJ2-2	TGCGCCAGCAGCTTCACAGGGGTCGGGGAGCTGTTTTTT	CASSFTGVGELFF
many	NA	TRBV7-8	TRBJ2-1	TGTGCCAGCAGCTTAAGAGTGGGGCTGTCTCTGTCCTACAATGAGCAGTTCTTC	CASSLRVGLSLSYNEQFF
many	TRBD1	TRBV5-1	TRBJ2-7	TGCGCCAGCGGAATTTGGACAGGGAGCTACGAGCAGTACTTC	CASGIWTGSYEQYF
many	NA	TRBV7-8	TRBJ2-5	TGTGCCAGCAGCCAGGGGGGGGGGACCCAAGAGACCCAGTACTTC	CASSQGGGTQETQYF
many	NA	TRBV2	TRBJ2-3	TGTGCCAGCAGTTACCGGGGAGATACGCAGTATTTT	CASSYRGDTQYF
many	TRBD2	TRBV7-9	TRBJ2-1	TGTGCCACCCCGGGGGTAGCGGGGCCCTCCTACAATGAGCAGTTCTTC	CATPGVAGPSYNEQFF
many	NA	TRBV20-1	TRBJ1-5	TGCAGTGCTAGAGTAGTACAAACTCAGCCCCAGCATTTT	CSARVVQTQPQHF